This T cell receptor beta chain was sequenced during a study of cytomegalovirus exposure and HLA in healthy donors. Study overall: Earlier, some 170 million T cells were analyzed, and some 120 million unique TCR beta sequences were found among them. Roughly 85 million unique TCRs from HLA-typed donors were held in an early release of data. Most genotyped donors, over 70% of around 370, had Caucasian-associated genetic ancestry. Broader study findings: A few chains linked to CMV were shown in vitro to be specific for CMV antigens.

About this clone: The antigen is undetermined.

CDR3 length: 19 amino acids. The PCR used 60 Vbeta and 13 Jbeta primers. The data were produced by immunoSEQ multiplex PCR, yet TCRdb's version contains in-frame clones alone and is incomplete. The table shows some 220,000 clones, with about 85% occurring only once. The chain recombines TRBV12-2 with TRBJ2-7; TRBD2 is the table's D call, not checked against the DNA. TRBV12-2 is classified as a pseudogene. Sequencing input: PBMCs. The source is a girl aged 2-10 years in good health and CMV-seronegative. The CDR3 reads CASRLVGATTSGDHYEQYF. CDR3 DNA sequence: TGTGCAAGTCGCTTAGTAGGAGCTACGACTAGCGGGGATCACTACGAGCAGTACTTC.